This T cell receptor beta chain was recovered during a study of blood T cell repertoires in COVID-19 (dated by TCRdb to 2018 to 2020). General notes on the study: ImmuneRACE Cohort 3 recovered participants were defined by two consecutive negative NP/OP PCR tests, healthcare professional clearance, or symptom resolution. Samples from collaborators originated in the United States, Italy and Spain and spanned both the acute and convalescent phases of COVID-19. The prospective study material was composed of cDNA or gDNA derived from T cells, B-cell-depleted T cells, or PBMCs. The dataset comprised deeply sampled blood TCRbeta repertoires from subjects exposed to, actively infected with, or recovered from COVID-19. The repertoires were released in a freely available public database meant as a resource for research on the immune response to SARS-CoV-2. Samples were obtained from the ongoing ImmuneRACE study (first 160 participants) and from over 1,000 subjects provided by 6 global collaborators. A de-identified subject ID, COVID-19 status, age in years and sex were almost always included in the sample metadata. Where available, HLA class I and class II types were obtained from metadata supplied by the sample provider rather than from assay-based typing. Study-level results and caveats: Clinical and demographic metadata were provided uncurated, with the amount varying by source and participant.

Participants in the prospective study were aged about 18 to 95 years, lived in 20 to 30 United States geographic areas, and enrolled through a virtual design. To assign participants to cohorts, the prospective study relied on clinical history that participants themselves reported in a screening survey and a study questionnaire. In the prospective study, whole blood, serum and a nasopharyngeal or oropharyngeal swab were collected from each participant by mobile phlebotomists. Participants in the prospective study had the option to provide additional blood draws and questionnaires over a roughly 2-month period. Prospective study blood samples were shipped either frozen or at room temperature before DNA extraction. TCRbeta CDR3 regions were amplified from genomic DNA using the immunoSEQ Assay, a bias-controlled multiplex PCR. Under the source paper's analysis protocol: Within the assay, amplification of reference gene primers was used to estimate how many nucleated cells each sample contained. Sequence reads were collapsed and filtered to measure the absolute abundance of every unique TCRbeta CDR3 rearrangement. For each sample, productive Simpson clonality was calculated as the square root of Simpson's diversity index over productive rearrangements. Held by TCRdb, this immuneACCESS table contains in-frame sequences only and omits some clones. Under half of the omission traces to an unresolved V gene where checked; the cause of the rest is unknown. That table gives V, J and clone size, and the DNA gave D and trimming. Present in this sample are approximately 150,000 clones, roughly 78% of which were seen just once. The top ten hold around a fifth of the sample.

Notes on this clone: Its antigen target is currently unknown. Base qualities are not provided; no much larger clone lies one nucleotide away. This specimen includes other DNA sequences encoding the same CDR3.

As encoded in the germline V gene, CDR1 is KGHSH while CDR2 is LQKENI. There are 14 amino acids in the CDR3, from cysteine to phenylalanine inclusive. Only the CDR3 portion is preserved as DNA: 42 bases, with reading frame beginning at the first base. The V end gives up 3 bases and the J end 4 bases, leaving 4 bases in the junction not matched to a gene. The TCR sequence derives from a woman between 65 and 79 years old in a cohort exposed to, infected with or recovered from COVID-19 (not recorded which). Sequencing was performed on PBMCs or T cells enriched from blood (not recorded which). The rearrangement combines TRBV18 with TRBJ1-2, with 8 middle bases fitting TRBD1. The sequenced DNA: TGTGCCAGCTCACCTGGACAGGGATCCTATGGCTACACCTTC. Translated, this gives CASSPGQGSYGYTF. The CDR3 plus the reference TRBV18 and TRBJ1-2 genes for the other parts give the full variable domain: NAGVMQNPRHLVRRRGQEARLRCSPMKGHSHVYWYRQLPEEGLKFMVYLQKENIIDESGMPKERFSAEFPKEGPSILRIQQVVRGDSAAYFCASSPGQGSYGYTFGSGTRLTVV.